The sequence of this TCR beta chain was determined in a study of cytomegalovirus exposure and HLA in healthy donors. Looking at the study overall: As released early, the data held roughly 85 million unique TCRs from HLA-typed donors.

With respect to this clone: Its antigen is still unknown. The same CDR3 also results from other DNA sequences found in this sample.

Study-wide results and caveats: As a later analysis revealed, most CMV-associated TCR beta chains appeared HLA-restricted. The authors later found HLA-associated TCR beta chains more clonally expanded than equally common others.

The primer mix had 60 Vbeta and 13 Jbeta primers. In the study's own analysis: Later reanalysis found approximately 80 million unique TCR beta chains, some 10 million of them shared. Using immunoSEQ multiplex PCR, the repertoire was profiled, and TCRdb retains in-frame clones only, with some absent. The V and J calls and clone size come from that table; D and trimming were worked out from the DNA. The table shows about 180,000 clones, with 79% occurring only once. CDR1 is SGHTA, CDR2 FQGNSA, per germline. CDR3 length: 12 amino acids. The V end lost 6 bases, the J end lost 1 base, and 7 bases lay between the germline ends.

This chain joins TRBV7-2 and TRBJ2-7; D ambiguous. The sample comprised PBMCs. The TCR comes from a woman in her 40s in good health and CMV-seronegative. The CDR3 DNA is TGTGCCAGCAGTTTCTTATCCTACGAGCAGTACTTC. Encoded protein: CASSFLSYEQYF.